The 19 T cell receptor beta chains below come from one sample, sequenced in a study of T cells in Graves' hyperthyroidism and ophthalmopathy. The investigators amplified TCR beta CDR3 regions from RNA transcripts. HTBI primers were the set used in a first-round RT-PCR of the TCR CDR3. TCRdb independently ran MiXCR on the multiplex PCR reads; one entry per CDR3 protein. Of 300,000 to 450,000 distinct CDR3 sequences in the sample, about a sixth were seen once. Sequencing was carried out using blood. All receptors derive from a woman between 40 and 50 years old with Graves' ophthalmopathy.

The sample holds many counts of this clonotype. This chain uses TRBV28 with TRBJ1-5, with no clear D. Germline V gives CDR1 MDHEN, CDR2 SYDVKM. The V and J ends lost 6 bases and 1 base respectively, with 13 bases between them. The CDR3 is 15 residues long. CDR3 in amino acids: CASRATHESNQPQHF. CDR3 DNA sequence: TGTGCCAGCAGGGCCACCCACGAGAGCAATCAGCCCCAGCATTTT.

This clonotype occurred many times. This chain uses TRBV4-1 with TRBJ1-2; D is undetermined. Germline V gives CDR1 MGHRA, CDR2 YSYEKL. Trimming pared 2 bases from V and 3 bases from J, leaving 10 bases between. The CDR3 covers 14 residues. The CDR3 DNA is TGCGCCAGCAGCCAATTCAGTAGGGACTATGGCTACACCTTC. This encodes CASSQFSRDYGYTF.

This clonotype was picked up many times. J is TRBJ1-1 and V is TRBV18, with 10 bases fitting TRBD1. Germline V gives CDR1 KGHSH, CDR2 LQKENI. With V trimmed by 2 bases and J by 0 bases, 3 bases remained unmatched. The CDR3 extends over 16 amino acids. Here the CDR3 reads CASSPLGTGVNTEAFF. The CDR3 DNA follows: TGTGCCAGCTCACCATTAGGGACAGGGGTGAACACTGAAGCTTTCTTT. The entire variable domain, with the rest obtained from reference TRBV18 and TRBJ1-1, is as follows: NAGVMQNPRHLVRRRGQEARLRCSPMKGHSHVYWYRQLPEEGLKFMVYLQKENIIDESGMPKERFSAEFPKEGPSILRIQQVVRGDSAAYFCASSPLGTGVNTEAFFGQGTRLTVV.

This clonotype was seen many times. This may come from a read error, since a much larger clone is one base off. CDR3 in DNA: TGTGCCGGCAGTGACCCATACGGCAATCAGCCCCAGCATTTT. Protein sequence: CAGSDPYGNQPQHF. This sequence joins TRBV6-2 or TRBV6-3 and TRBJ1-5, with D uncertain. Per germline, CDR1 MNHEY and CDR2 SVGEGT. CDR3 size: 14 residues.

This clonotype was picked up many times. The chain is built from TRBV28 and TRBJ2-7; D may be TRBD1 or TRBD2 (5 bases each). In germline, CDR1 is MDHEN, CDR2 SYDVKM. The CDR3 extends over 15 amino acids. V was shortened by 2 bases and J by 5 bases, with 16 bases between the two germline ends. The CDR3 reads CASSLSGVGVDEQYF. The CDR3 region has the DNA TGTGCCAGCAGTTTAAGCGGTGTGGGGGTTGACGAGCAGTACTTC.

This clonotype has at least ten counts. The chain is built from TRBV28 and TRBJ1-1; D gene ambiguous. This CDR3 region has 16 residues. The V and J ends lost 5 bases and 1 base respectively, with 17 bases between them. CDR1 is MDHEN and CDR2 is SYDVKM in the germline V gene. As DNA, the CDR3 is TGTGCCAGCAGTCCCTTACGGCTGAGGGCGAACACTGAAGCTTTCTTT. Its protein product is CASSPLRLRANTEAFF.

Many counts were recorded for this clonotype. V is TRBV4-1 and J is TRBJ1-2, with 7 bases lining up with TRBD1. Germline lookup yields CDR1 MGHRA and CDR2 YSYEKL. CDR3 length equals 16 residues. The junction had 9 bases not matched to a gene; V was cut back by 1 base and J by 4 bases. CDR3 residues: CASSQGTGNLIYGYTF. The CDR3 DNA sequence: TGCGCCAGCAGCCAAGGGACAGGAAACTTAATCTATGGCTACACCTTC.

This clonotype occurred a few times. V and J are TRBV11-2 and TRBJ1-5; unclear D gene. CDR1 is SGHAT and CDR2 is FQNNGV in the germline V gene. V shed 3 bases and J shed 2 bases, with 11 bases lying between them. The CDR3 totals 15 residues. In DNA form, the CDR3 reads TGTGCCAGCAGCTTCGGGGATGTGGGCAATCAGCCCCAGCATTTT. Its translation: CASSFGDVGNQPQHF.

The V and J genes are TRBV4-1 and TRBJ2-5; D is uncertain. This CDR3 contains 14 residues. Germline CDR1 is MGHRA and CDR2 is YSYEKL. Trimming took off 3 bases at V and 2 bases at J, with 10 bases between the two ends. The CDR3 nucleotides are TGCGCCAGCAGCCAGGTTATTAGGCAAGAGACCCAGTACTTC. Translating gives CASSQVIRQETQYF.

For this clonotype: Its ends do not fully match the called genes, so a read error is possible. V and J are TRBV19 and TRBJ1-5; no definite D call. CDR1 is LNHDA and CDR2 is SQIVND in the germline V gene (reference sequence). The CDR3 runs 15 residues. Here the CDR3 reads CASSIVLPDNQPQRF. The CDR3 bases are TGTGCCAGTAGTATAGTACTTCCGGATAATCAGCCCCAGCGTTTT.

CDR3 sequence (DNA): TGTGCCAGCAGTGTTACCGGACAGGGGTACTATGGCTACACCTTC. Residues: CASSVTGQGYYGYTF. The rearrangement uses TRBV6-1 and TRBJ1-2; 9 nucleotides agree with TRBD1. V shed 4 bases, J shed 3 bases, and the junction held 6 bases outside the gene matches. The CDR3 has 15 amino acids. Germline CDR1 reads MNHNS; CDR2 reads SASEGT.

There are many counts of this clonotype. V gene TRBV28 combines with J gene TRBJ1-2; D is ambiguous. The length of the CDR3 is 13 residues. With 4 bases removed from V and 0 bases from J, the gap between germline ends came to 6 bases. Germline V CDR1 and CDR2: MDHEN, SYDVKM. CDR3 region: CASSYRANYGYTF. DNA for the CDR3: TGTGCCAGCAGTTACAGAGCTAACTATGGCTACACCTTC.

This clonotype came up many times. The chain combines TRBV5-1 with TRBJ2-7, with 11 bases fitting TRBD1. CDR1 SGHRS and CDR2 YFSETQ come from the germline V gene. J lost 7 bases, V lost 4 bases, and 7 bases had no gene match. CDR3 length: 14 amino acids. Here the CDR3 reads CASSQGQGAREQYF. CDR3 DNA sequence: TGCGCCAGCAGCCAAGGACAGGGGGCTAGGGAGCAGTACTTC.

This clonotype occurred many times. J is TRBJ2-2 and V is TRBV28; TRBD1 matches at 10 bases. The germline V gene has CDR1 MDHEN and CDR2 SYDVKM. J lost 4 bases, V lost 7 bases, and 9 bases had no gene match. This CDR3 comprises 16 residues. The CDR3 bases are TGTGCCAGCAACCCCTCCGGGACAGGGGTCACCGGGGAGCTGTTTTTT. This codes for CASNPSGTGVTGELFF.

V and J are TRBV30 and TRBJ2-3, with TRBD2 matching 13 bases. V shed 1 base and J 1 base; nucleotides not matched to a gene: 2. The CDR3 runs 16 residues. Germline CDR1 and CDR2: GTSNPN and SVGIG (reference sequence). The CDR3 bases are TGTGCCTGGAGTGGAACTAGCGGGAGGGGCACAGATACGCAGTATTTT. Its protein product is CAWSGTSGRGTDTQYF.

This clonotype has ten or more counts. This sequence joins TRBV20-1 and TRBJ1-5, with TRBD1 matching 7 bases. The CDR3 loop spans 16 amino acids. V trimming: 5 bases; J trimming: 9 bases; junction bases outside the gene matches: 19. Germline CDR1 and CDR2: DFQATT and SNEGSKA (reference sequence). Written as DNA, the CDR3 is TGCAGTGCTCACGACAGGGAGATTATATGGGGGGGGCCCCAGCATTTT. Translation gives CSAHDREIIWGGPQHF.

This clonotype was counted at least ten times. The CDR3 protein is CASSLVSVGTGELFF. In DNA form, the CDR3 reads TGTGCCAGCAGCTTAGTGTCAGTGGGGACCGGGGAGCTGTTTTTT. The chain recombines TRBV13 with TRBJ2-2, with D unresolved. Between the trimmed V and J ends, which lost 1 base and 5 bases, there was a span of 11 bases. Germline loops: CDR1 PRHDT, CDR2 FYEKMQ (reference sequence). The CDR3 runs 15 residues.

The V and J genes are TRBV11-2 and TRBJ2-7; unclear D gene. Germline V gives CDR1 SGHAT, CDR2 FQNNGV. V was clipped by 7 bases and J by 0 bases, with 13 bases between them. CDR3 length: 14 amino acids. The CDR3 nucleotides read TGTGCCAGCACCCCATACGCCCCCTCCTACGAGCAGTACTTC. Translating gives CASTPYAPSYEQYF.

This clonotype has a handful of counts. The genes are TRBV7-9 and TRBJ2-7, with D unresolved. The CDR3 is made up of 12 amino acids. V was pared by 4 bases and J by 5 bases, with 9 bases between. CDR1 is SEHNR, CDR2 FQNEAQ, per germline (reference sequence). The CDR3 nucleotides are TGTGCCAGCAGCTCTACATTCAACGAGCAGTACTTC. Protein sequence: CASSSTFNEQYF.